The clone carrying this T cell receptor beta chain was recorded at least ten times. This CDR3 has 18 residues. V dropped 6 bases and J dropped 0 bases, with 23 bases sitting between them. The germline gives CDR1 MNHNS, CDR2 SASEGT. This sample was included in a study of regulatory T cells in long-lasting Graves disease. Researchers made TCR beta libraries by using iRepertoire HTBI primers and running Arm-PCR on CDR3 regions. In the authors' methods: Across the samples, identification revealed approximately 66 TRBV and about 13 TRBJ segments. TCRdb used MiXCR to reprocess the multiplex PCR reads, holding one entry per CDR3 protein. The V and J calls were determined by TCRdb, not by the authors. The table records 580,000 or so distinct CDR3 sequences, 15% to 20% of them present only once. Time point reported: newly diagnosed GD, antithyroid drugs for less than 3 months. Extracted RNA from PBMCs served as the source of the TCR library. Around 10 milliliters of peripheral blood were drawn into EDTA tubes.

The same data also contributed to another study, on T cells in Graves' hyperthyroidism and ophthalmopathy. That report notes: Carried out on the TCR CDR3, a first-round RT-PCR used the HTBI primer set.

The chain uses TRBV6-1 and TRBJ1-2; D is unresolved. This clonotype was sampled from a man younger than 35 with Graves disease. The sequencing used peripheral blood mononuclear cells (PBMCs), collected at new diagnosis, from a patient treated with antithyroid drugs. CDR3 bases: TGTGCCAGCAGACGTCCCGCCCGAGAGACGGCAGCTAACTATGGCTACACCTTC. Amino acid sequence: CASRRPARETAANYGYTF.